This TCR beta chain was retrieved from a study of human T cells and chemical hapten exposure. Each CDR3 protein gets one entry after TCRdb re-called the RACE reads with MiXCR. The data hold around 100,000 distinct CDR3 sequences, with more than 10% observed a single time. This clonotype was observed many times. Trimming cost V 6 bases and J 7 bases, with 19 bases left between them. Germline assignment: CDR1 DFQATT and CDR2 SNEGSKA (reference sequence). This CDR3 contains 14 residues. Time point here: pre-sensitization, week 0. Treatment here: therapeutic diphenylcyclopropenone sensitization with weekly scalp DPC.

The specimen was whole blood, collected in connection with sensitization to the hapten diphenylcyclopropenone (DPC). The sequence was collected from a woman aged 60-75 years with alopecia areata. Some clones in this sample may be carry-over from other donors' samples. The chain is built from TRBV20-1 and TRBJ1-3, with D possibly TRBD1 on 6 matching bases. For the CDR3, the DNA is TGCAGTGCAAAAGGACAGACTCATGGGAACACCATATATTTT. Translated: CSAKGQTHGNTIYF.